This T cell receptor (beta chain) was recovered during a study of metastatic and nonmetastatic thyroid tumors. About the study: Comparison of repertoires was carried out across blood and tumor or nodule tissue from malignant and benign thyroid patients.

Germline values: CDR1 SQVTM, CDR2 ANQGSEA. This CDR3 has 14 residues. On this clone: Its antigen is undetermined. Germline and junction disagree at one end, which may indicate a read error.

Study-wide points: As reported, TCR beta diversity in blood and tumor was significantly higher in malignant thyroid tumors than in benign nodules.

Treatment of any kind had been given to no patient before thyroid surgery. In the authors' workflow: The distant-metastasis classifier for papillary thyroid cancer was built from CDR3 differences across clinicopathological groups. TCRdb ran MiXCR on the PCR reads. What appears here as the V and J calls and clone size reflects TCRdb's work, not the paper's. The data contain fewer than 35,000 clones, over 15% of them singletons. The material sequenced was blood. J is TRBJ2-3 and V is TRBV29-1, with D tentatively TRBD2 (5 bases). The TCR originated in a male donor with papillary thyroid cancer or a benign thyroid nodule (not recorded which). Some clones in this sample may be carry-over from other donors' samples. CDR3 coding DNA: TGCAGCGTTGCGGGCGGCTCTAGCACATATACGCAGTATTTT. It yields the protein CSVAGGSSTYTQYF.